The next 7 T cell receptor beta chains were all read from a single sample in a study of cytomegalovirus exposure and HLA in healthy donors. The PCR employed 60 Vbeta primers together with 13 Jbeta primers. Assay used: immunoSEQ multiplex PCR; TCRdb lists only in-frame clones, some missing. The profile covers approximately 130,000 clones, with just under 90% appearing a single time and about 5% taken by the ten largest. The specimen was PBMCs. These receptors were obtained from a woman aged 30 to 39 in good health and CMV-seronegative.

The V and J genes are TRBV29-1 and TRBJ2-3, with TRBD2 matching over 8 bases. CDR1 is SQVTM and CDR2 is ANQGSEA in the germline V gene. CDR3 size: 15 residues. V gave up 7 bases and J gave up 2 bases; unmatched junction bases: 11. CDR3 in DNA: TGCAGCGCTTCCGAAAGCGGGAGCACCACAGATACGCAGTATTTT. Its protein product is CSASESGSTTDTQYF.

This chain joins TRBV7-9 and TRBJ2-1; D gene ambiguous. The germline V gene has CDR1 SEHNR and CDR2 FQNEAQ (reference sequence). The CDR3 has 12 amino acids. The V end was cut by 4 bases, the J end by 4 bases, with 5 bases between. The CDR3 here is CASSSLYNEQFF. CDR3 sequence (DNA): TGTGCCAGCAGCTCACTATACAATGAGCAGTTCTTC.

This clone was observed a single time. The CDR3 coding sequence is TGTGCCAGCAGCTTAGCGGGGGGGGACGAGCAGTACTTC. As protein: CASSLAGGDEQYF. This chain uses TRBV7-8 with TRBJ2-7; 7 nucleotides align to TRBD2. Unmatched junction bases numbered 1, after V lost 0 bases and J lost 5 bases. The CDR3 runs to 13 residues. The germline V gene encodes CDR1 SGHVS and CDR2 FQNEAQ. The full variable domain, rest sourced from reference TRBV7-8 and TRBJ2-7, is GAGVSQSPRYKVAKRGQDVALRCDPISGHVSLFWYQQALGQGPEFLTYFQNEAQLDKSGLPSDRFFAERPEGSVSTLKIQRTQQEDSAVYLCASSLAGGDEQYFGPGTRLTVT.

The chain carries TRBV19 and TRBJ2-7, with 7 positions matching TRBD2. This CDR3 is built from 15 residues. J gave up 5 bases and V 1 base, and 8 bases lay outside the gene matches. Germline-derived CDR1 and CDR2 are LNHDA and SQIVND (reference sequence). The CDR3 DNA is TGTGCCAGTAGTATAGCCGGGAGGCTGTGGGACGAGCAGTACTTC. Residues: CASSIAGRLWDEQYF. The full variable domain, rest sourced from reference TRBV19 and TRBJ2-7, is DGGITQSPKYLFRKEGQNVTLSCEQNLNHDAMYWYRQDPGQGLRLIYYSQIVNDFQKGDIAEGYSVSREKKESFPLTVTSAQKNPTAFYLCASSIAGRLWDEQYFGPGTRLTVT.

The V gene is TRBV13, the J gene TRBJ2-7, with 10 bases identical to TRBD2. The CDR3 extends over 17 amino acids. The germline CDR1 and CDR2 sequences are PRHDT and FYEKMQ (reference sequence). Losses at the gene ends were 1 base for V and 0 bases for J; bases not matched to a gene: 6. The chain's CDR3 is CASSLASSGSLSYEQYF. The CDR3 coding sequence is TGTGCCAGCAGCTTAGCCTCTAGCGGGAGCCTCTCCTACGAGCAGTACTTC.

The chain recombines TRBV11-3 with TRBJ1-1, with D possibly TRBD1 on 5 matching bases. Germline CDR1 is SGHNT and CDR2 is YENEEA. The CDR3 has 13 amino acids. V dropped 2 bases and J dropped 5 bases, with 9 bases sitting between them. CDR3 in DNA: TGTGCCAGCAGCTTATTCAGGGATACTGAAGCTTTCTTT. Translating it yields CASSLFRDTEAFF.

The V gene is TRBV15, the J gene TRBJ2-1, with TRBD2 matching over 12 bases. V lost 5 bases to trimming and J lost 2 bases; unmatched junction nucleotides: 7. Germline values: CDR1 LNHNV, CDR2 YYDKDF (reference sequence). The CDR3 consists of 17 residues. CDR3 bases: TGTGCCACCAGCGTCGAGGCTAGCGGGAGGGCCTACAATGAGCAGTTCTTC. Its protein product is CATSVEASGRAYNEQFF.